The T cell receptor beta chain described here comes from a study of CD8 T cells in Susac syndrome. Random-hexamer reverse transcription was applied to about 0.5 to 1 ug RNA. With immunoSEQ multiplex PCR, TCR beta CDR3 was amplified across 54 Vbeta and 13 Jbeta. TCRdb independently ran MiXCR on the immunoSEQ multiplex PCR reads; one entry per CDR3 protein. The table records over 300,000 distinct CDR3 sequences, approximately 90% of them present only once. Germline values: CDR1 SGHVS, CDR2 FQNEAQ. V was clipped by 1 base and J by 0 bases, with 10 bases between them. The CDR3 extends over 16 amino acids. Those who served as multiple sclerosis controls were treatment-naive patients with stable or active relapsing-remitting disease. Through negative isolation, CD4+ and CD8+ T cells were obtained, while TEMRA cells were enriched using FACS.

The specimen was CD4+ T cells from PBMCs. The sequence was collected from a human donor with multiple sclerosis. The chain is built from TRBV7-8 and TRBJ1-3, with a possible D match to TRBD1 (6 bases). The CDR3 bases are TGTGCCAGCAGCTTAGGTCCAGGGGTCTCTGGAAACACCATATATTTT. Protein: CASSLGPGVSGNTIYF.